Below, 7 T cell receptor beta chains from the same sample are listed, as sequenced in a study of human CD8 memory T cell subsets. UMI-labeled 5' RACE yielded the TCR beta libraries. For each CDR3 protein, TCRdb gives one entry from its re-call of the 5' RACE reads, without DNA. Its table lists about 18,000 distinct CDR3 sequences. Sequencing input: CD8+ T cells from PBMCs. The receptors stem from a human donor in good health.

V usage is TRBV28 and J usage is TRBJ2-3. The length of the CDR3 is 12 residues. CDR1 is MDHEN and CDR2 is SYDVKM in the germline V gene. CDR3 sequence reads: CASRKRTDTQYF.

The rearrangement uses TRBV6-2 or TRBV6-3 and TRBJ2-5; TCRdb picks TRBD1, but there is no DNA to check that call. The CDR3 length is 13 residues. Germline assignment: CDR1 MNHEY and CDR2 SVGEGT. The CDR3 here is CASEQDSRETQYF.

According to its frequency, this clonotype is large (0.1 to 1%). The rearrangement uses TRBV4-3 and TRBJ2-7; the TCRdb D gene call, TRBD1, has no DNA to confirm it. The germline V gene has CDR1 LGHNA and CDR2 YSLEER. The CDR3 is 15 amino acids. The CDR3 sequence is CASSQDRGDNYEQYF.

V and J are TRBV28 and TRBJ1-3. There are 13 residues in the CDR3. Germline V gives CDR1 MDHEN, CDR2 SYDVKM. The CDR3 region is CASRVESGNTIYF.

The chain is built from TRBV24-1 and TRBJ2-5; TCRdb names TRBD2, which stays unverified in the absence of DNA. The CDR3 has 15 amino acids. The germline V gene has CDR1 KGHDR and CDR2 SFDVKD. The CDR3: CATSLRAGAQETQYF.

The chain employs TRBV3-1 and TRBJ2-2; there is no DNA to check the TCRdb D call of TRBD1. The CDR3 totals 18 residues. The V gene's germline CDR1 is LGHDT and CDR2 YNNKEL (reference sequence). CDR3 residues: CASSQEHGRTGEAGELFF.

Here the CDR3 reads CASSGTANTGELFF. This chain connects TRBV25-1 to TRBJ2-2; checking the TCRdb D call of TRBD1 is not possible without DNA. This CDR3 region has 14 residues. Germline loops: CDR1 MGHDK, CDR2 SYGVNS. Based on the CDR3 plus reference TRBV25-1 and TRBJ2-2, the full variable domain is EADIYQTPRYLVIGTGKKITLECSQTMGHDKMYWYQQDPGMELHLIHYSYGVNSTEKGDLSSESTVSRIRTEHFPLTLESARPSHTSQYLCASSGTANTGELFFGEGSRLTVL.